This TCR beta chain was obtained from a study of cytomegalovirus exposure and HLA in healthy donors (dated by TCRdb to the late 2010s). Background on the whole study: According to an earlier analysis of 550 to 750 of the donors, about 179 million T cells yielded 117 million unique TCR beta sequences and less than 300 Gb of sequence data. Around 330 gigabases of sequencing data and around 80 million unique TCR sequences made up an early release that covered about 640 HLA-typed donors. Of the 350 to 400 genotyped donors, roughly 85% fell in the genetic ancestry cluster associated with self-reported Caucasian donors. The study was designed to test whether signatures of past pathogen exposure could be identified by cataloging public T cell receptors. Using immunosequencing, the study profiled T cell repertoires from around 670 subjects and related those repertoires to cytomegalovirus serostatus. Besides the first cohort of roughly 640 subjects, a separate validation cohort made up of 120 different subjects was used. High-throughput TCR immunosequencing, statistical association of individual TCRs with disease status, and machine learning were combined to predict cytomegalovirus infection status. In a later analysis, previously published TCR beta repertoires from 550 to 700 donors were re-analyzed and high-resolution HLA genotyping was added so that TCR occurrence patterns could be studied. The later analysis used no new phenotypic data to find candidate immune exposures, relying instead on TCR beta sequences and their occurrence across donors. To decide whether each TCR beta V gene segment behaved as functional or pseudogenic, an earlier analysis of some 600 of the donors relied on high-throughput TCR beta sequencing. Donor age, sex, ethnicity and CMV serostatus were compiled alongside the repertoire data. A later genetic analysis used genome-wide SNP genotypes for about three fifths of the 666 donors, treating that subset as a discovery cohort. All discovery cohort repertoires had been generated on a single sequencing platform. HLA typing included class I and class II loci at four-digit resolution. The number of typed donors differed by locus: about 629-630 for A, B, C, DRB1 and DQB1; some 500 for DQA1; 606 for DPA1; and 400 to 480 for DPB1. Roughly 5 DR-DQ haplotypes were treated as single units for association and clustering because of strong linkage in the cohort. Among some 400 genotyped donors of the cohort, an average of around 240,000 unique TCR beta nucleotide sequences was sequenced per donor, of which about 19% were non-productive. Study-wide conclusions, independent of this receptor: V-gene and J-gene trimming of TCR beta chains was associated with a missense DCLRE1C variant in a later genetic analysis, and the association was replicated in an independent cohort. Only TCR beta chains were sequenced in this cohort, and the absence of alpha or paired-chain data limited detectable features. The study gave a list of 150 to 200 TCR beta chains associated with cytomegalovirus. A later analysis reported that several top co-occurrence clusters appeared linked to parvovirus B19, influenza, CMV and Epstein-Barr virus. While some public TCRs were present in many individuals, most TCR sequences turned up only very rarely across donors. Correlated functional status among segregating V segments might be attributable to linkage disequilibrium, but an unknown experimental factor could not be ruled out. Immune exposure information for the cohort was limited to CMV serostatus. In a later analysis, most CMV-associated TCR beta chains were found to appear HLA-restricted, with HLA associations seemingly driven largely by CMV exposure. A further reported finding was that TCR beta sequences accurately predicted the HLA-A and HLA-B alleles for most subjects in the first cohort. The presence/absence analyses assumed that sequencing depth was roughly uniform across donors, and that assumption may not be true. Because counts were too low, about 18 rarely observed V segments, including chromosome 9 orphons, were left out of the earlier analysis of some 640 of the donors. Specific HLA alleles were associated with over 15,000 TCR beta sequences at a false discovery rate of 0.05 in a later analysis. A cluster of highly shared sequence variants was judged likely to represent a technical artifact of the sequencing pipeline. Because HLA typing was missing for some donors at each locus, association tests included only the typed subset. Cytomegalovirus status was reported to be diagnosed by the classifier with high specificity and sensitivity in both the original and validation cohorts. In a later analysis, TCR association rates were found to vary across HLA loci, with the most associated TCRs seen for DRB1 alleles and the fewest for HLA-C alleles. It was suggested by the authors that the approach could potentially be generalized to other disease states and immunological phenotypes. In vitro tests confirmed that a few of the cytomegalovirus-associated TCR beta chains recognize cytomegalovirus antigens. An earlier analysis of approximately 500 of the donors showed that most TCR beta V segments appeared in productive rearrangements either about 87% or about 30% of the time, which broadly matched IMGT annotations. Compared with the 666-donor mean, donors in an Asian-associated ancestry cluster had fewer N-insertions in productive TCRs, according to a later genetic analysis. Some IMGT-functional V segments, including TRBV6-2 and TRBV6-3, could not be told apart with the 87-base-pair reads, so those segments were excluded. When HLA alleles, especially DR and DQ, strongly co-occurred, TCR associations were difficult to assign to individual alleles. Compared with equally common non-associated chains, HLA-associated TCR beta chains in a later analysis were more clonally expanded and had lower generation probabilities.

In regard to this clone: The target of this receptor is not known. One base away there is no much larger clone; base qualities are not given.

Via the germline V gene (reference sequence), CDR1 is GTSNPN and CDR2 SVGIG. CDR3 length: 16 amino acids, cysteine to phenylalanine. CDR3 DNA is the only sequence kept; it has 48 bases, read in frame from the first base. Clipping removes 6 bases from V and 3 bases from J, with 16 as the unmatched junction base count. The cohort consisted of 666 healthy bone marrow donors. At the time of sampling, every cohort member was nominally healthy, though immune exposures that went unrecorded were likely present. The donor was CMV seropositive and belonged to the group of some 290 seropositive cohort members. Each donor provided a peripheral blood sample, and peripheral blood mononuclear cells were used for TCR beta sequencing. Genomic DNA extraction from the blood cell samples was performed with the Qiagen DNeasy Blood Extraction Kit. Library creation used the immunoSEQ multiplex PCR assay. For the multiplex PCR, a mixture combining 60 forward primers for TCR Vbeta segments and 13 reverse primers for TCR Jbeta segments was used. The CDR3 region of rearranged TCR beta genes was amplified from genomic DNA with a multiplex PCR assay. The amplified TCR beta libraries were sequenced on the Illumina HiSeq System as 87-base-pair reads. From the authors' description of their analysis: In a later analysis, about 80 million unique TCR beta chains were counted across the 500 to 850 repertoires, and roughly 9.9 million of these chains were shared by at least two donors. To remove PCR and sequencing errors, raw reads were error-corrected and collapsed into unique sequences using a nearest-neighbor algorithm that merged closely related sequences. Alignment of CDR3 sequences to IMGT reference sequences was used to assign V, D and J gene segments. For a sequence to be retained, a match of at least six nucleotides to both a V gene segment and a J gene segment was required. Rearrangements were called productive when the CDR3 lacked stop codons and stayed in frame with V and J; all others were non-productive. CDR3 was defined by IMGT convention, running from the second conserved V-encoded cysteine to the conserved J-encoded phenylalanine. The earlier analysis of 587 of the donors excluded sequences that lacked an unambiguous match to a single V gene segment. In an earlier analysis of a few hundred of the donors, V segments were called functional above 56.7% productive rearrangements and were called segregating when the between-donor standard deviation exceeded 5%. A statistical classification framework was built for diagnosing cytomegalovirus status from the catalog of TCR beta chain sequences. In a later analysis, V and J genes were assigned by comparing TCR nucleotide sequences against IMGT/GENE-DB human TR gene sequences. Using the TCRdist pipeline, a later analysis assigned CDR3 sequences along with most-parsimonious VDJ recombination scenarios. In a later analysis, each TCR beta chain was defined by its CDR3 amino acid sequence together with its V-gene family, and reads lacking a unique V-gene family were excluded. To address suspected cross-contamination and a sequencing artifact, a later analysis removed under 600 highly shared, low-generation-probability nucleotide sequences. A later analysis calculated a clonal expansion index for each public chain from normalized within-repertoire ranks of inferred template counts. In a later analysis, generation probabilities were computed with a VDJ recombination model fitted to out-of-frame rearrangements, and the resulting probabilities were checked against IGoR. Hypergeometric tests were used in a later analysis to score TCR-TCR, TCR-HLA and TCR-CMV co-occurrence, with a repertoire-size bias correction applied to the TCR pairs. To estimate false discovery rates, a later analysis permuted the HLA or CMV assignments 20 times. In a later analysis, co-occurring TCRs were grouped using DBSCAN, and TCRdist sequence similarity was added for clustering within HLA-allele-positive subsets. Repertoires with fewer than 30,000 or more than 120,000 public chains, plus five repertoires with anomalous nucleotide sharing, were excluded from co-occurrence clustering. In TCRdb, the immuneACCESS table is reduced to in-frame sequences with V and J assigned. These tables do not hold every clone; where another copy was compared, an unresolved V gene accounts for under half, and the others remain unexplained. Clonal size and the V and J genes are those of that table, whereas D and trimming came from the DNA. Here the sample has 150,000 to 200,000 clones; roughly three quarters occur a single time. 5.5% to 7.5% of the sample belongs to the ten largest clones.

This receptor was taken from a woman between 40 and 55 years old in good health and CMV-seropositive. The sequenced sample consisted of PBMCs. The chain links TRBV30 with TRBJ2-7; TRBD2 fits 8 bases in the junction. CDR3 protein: CACSRGLVGSFYEQYF. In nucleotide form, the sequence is TGTGCCTGCAGTCGGGGACTAGTTGGCTCCTTCTACGAGCAGTACTTC.